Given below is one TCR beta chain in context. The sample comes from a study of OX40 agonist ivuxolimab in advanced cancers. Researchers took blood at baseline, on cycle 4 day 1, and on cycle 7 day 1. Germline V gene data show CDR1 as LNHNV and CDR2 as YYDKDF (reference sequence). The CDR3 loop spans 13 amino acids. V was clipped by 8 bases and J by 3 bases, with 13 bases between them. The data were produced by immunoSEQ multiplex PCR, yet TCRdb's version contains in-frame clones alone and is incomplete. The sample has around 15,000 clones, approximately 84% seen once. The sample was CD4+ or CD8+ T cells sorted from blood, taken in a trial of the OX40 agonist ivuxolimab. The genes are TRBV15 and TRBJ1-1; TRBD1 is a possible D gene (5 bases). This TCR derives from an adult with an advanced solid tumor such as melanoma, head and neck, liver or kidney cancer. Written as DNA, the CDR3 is TGTGCCACCGTCGGGGGAGGGGACACTGAAGCTTTCTTT. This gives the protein CATVGGGDTEAFF.